The TCR beta chain described here comes from a study of post-analysis software for immune sequencing data. Study-wide results and caveats: The study found significantly lower normalized Chao1 diversity in multiple sclerosis patients than in controls. There were a handful of TRBV segments more frequent in patients than controls, and TRBV5-6, TRBV5-1 and TRBV20-1 were among them. By F measure, samples from a shared preparation batch strongly co-clustered.

Details on this clonotype: Its specificity is unknown.

Unique molecular identifiers were carried by the TCR beta cDNA libraries. MiXCR, applied by TCRdb to the PCR reads, yields one record per CDR3 protein. The sample consists of fewer than 850,000 distinct CDR3 sequences, 25% to 30% of them appearing once. The V and J ends lost 0 bases and 11 bases respectively, with 19 bases between them. The CDR3 spans 14 residues. Germline CDR1 and CDR2: DFQATT and SNEGSKA (reference sequence). The V and J genes are TRBV20-1 and TRBJ2-5; possibly TRBD2 for D (6 bases). Sequenced sample: blood. The sequence came from a girl between 5 and 17 years old with multiple sclerosis. As DNA, the CDR3 is TGCAGTGCTAGAGAGGCGGGACTCCCCTCCAAGCAGTACTTC. It translates to CSAREAGLPSKQYF.